These 5 T cell receptor beta chains were all obtained from the same sample, sequenced in a study of cytomegalovirus exposure and HLA in healthy donors. A multiplex PCR was run with 60 Vbeta primers and 13 Jbeta primers. Method: immunoSEQ multiplex PCR; TCRdb's copy keeps in-frame clones and lacks some. Of approximately 170,000 clones listed, around 70% are singletons. Sequenced sample: PBMCs. These receptors were obtained from a man aged 18 to 30 in good health and CMV-seropositive.

V usage is TRBV30 and J usage is TRBJ1-5; TRBD1 agrees at 8 bases. Unmatched junction bases numbered 9, after V lost 1 base and J lost 1 base. This CDR3 is 17 amino acids long. Germline CDR1 is GTSNPN and CDR2 is SVGIG (reference sequence). CDR3 sequence: CAWSGVGGQESNQPQHF. Here the CDR3 DNA reads TGTGCCTGGAGTGGAGTAGGGGGACAGGAGAGCAATCAGCCCCAGCATTTT.

The CDR3 DNA reads TGTGCCAGCTCAGTTCGGGGTCAGGGGGACACTGAAGCTTTCTTT. Translated, it gives CASSVRGQGDTEAFF. The chain carries TRBV18 and TRBJ1-1; TRBD1 agrees at 7 bases. CDR1 and CDR2 (germline): KGHSH, LQKENI. CDR3 size: 15 residues. The trim removed 5 bases at V and 3 bases at J, leaving 9 bases unmatched.

DNA for the CDR3: TGCAGCGTGTGGGGGCGACAGGTAAACGCTGAAGCTTTCTTT. Encoded protein: CSVWGRQVNAEAFF. The gene calls are TRBV29-1 and TRBJ1-1, with a possible D match to TRBD1 (6 bases). This CDR3 has 14 amino acids. Per the germline V gene, CDR1 is SQVTM and CDR2 is ANQGSEA. The V end was cut by 6 bases, the J end by 6 bases, with 20 bases between.

The chain uses TRBV2 and TRBJ1-1; TRBD1 is a possible D gene (5 bases). Trimming shortened V by 2 bases and J by 5 bases, and 9 bases separated the two germline ends. Germline loops: CDR1 SNHLY, CDR2 FYNNEI. This CDR3 is 13 amino acids long. The CDR3 protein is CASSESQGTEAFF. In DNA, the CDR3 is TGTGCCAGCAGTGAATCTCAGGGTACTGAAGCTTTCTTT.

This clone was seen a single time. Other DNA sequences in the same sample also yield this CDR3. The chain uses TRBV27 and TRBJ1-2; D is possibly TRBD1 (5 bases). Per the germline V gene, CDR1 is MNHEY and CDR2 is SMNVEV (reference sequence). The CDR3 totals 17 residues. V was clipped by 3 bases and J by 4 bases, with 21 bases between them. The CDR3 reads CASSFAGSSSGRYGYTF. The CDR3 nucleotides are TGTGCCAGCAGTTTCGCAGGGTCATCCTCAGGGCGCTATGGCTACACCTTC.